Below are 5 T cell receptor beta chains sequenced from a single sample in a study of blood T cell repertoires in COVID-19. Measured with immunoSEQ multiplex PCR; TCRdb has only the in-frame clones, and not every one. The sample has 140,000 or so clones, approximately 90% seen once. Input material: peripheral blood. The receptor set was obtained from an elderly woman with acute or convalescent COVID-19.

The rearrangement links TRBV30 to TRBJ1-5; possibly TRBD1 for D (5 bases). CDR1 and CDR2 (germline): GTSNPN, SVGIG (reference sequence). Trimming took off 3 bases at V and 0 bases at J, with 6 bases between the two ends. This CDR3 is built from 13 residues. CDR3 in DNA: TGTGCCTGGAGCAGGGATAGCAATCAGCCCCAGCATTTT. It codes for CAWSRDSNQPQHF. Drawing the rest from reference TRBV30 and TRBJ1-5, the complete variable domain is SQTIHQWPATLVQPVGSPLSLECTVEGTSNPNLYWYRQAAGRGLQLLFYSVGIGQISSEVPQNLSASRPQDRQFILSSKKLLLSDSGFYLCAWSRDSNQPQHFGDGTRLSIL.

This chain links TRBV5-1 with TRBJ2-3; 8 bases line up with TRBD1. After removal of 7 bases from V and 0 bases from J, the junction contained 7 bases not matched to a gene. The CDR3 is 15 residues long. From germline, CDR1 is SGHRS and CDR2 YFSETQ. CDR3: CASSYQGASTDTQYF. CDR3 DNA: TGCGCCAGCTCATATCAGGGGGCGAGCACAGATACGCAGTATTTT.

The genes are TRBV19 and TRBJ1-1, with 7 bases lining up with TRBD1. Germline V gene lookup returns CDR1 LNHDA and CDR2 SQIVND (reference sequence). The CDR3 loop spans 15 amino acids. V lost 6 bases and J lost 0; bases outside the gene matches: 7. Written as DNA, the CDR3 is TGTGCCAGTAGGGAACAGGGGCCAATGAACACTGAAGCTTTCTTT. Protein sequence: CASREQGPMNTEAFF.

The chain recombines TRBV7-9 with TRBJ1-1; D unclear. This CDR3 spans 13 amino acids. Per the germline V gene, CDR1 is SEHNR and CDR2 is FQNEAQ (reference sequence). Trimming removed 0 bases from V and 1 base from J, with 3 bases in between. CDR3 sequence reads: CASSLARNTEAFF. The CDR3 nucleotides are TGTGCCAGCAGCTTAGCGAGGAACACTGAAGCTTTCTTT.

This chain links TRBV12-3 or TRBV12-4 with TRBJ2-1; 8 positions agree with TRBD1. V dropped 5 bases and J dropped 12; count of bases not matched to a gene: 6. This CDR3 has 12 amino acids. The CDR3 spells CASSPSDRAQFF. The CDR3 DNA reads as TGTGCCAGCAGTCCCTCGGACAGGGCGCAGTTCTTC.